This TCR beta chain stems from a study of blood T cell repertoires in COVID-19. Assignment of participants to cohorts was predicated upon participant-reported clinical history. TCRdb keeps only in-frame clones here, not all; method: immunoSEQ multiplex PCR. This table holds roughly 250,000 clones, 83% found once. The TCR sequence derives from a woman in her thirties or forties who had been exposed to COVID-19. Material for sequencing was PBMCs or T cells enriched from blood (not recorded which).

CDR3 region: CASSFSGDSNQPQHF. The CDR3 DNA is TGTGCCAGCAGTTTTTCGGGAGACAGCAATCAGCCCCAGCATTTT. This chain connects TRBV27 to TRBJ1-5; D unclear. CDR1 is MNHEY, CDR2 SMNVEV, per germline (reference sequence). V lost 3 bases and J 1 base, leaving 10 bases between the germline ends. The CDR3 is made up of 15 amino acids.